Listed below are T cell receptor beta chains from one sample, sequenced in a study of cytomegalovirus exposure and HLA in healthy donors. Measured with immunoSEQ multiplex PCR; TCRdb has only the in-frame clones, and not every one. The repertoire has about 120,000 clones, around 70% of them found once; the top ten carry 3.5% to 4.5%. Material: PBMCs. The receptors derive from a man aged 40-50 years in good health and CMV-seropositive. CDR3s include the opening cysteine and the closing phenylalanine or tryptophan. The D gene is left open where the match is weak. Size tells how often a clone was seen (once, few, many) or the class of an expanded clone, and some rows leave it out.

V gene	clone size	D gene	J gene	CDR3 protein	CDR3 DNA
TRBV6-6	NA	NA	TRBJ2-2	CASSYAPVGSTGELFF	TGTGCCAGCAGCTACGCACCAGTGGGGAGCACCGGGGAGCTGTTTTTT
TRBV4-1	once	NA	TRBJ1-2	CASSQSTGGSYGYTF	TGCGCCAGCAGCCAATCGACGGGGGGATCCTATGGCTACACCTTC
TRBV7-9	NA	NA	TRBJ1-2	CASSQTQGGYTF	TGTGCCAGCAGCCAAACTCAGGGGGGCTACACCTTC
TRBV7-2	NA	NA	TRBJ2-4	CASSLALLGSSFPVGGRDIQYF	TGTGCCAGCAGCTTAGCGCTCCTGGGCAGTAGTTTCCCAGTCGGTGGGAGAGACATTCAGTACTTC
TRBV7-3	NA	NA	TRBJ1-1	CASSLEGHTEAFF	TGTGCCAGCAGCCTGGAGGGGCACACTGAAGCTTTCTTT
TRBV27	NA	NA	TRBJ2-7	CAIGAEGSYEQYF	TGTGCCATCGGAGCGGAGGGCTCCTACGAGCAGTACTTC
TRBV5-8	NA	TRBD1	TRBJ1-5	CASSLRNRGNQPQHF	TGTGCCAGCAGCTTGAGGAACAGGGGGAATCAGCCCCAGCATTTT
TRBV9	NA	TRBD2	TRBJ2-1	CASSAPLTSGYYNEQFF	TGTGCCAGCAGCGCCCCTTTGACTAGCGGGTACTACAATGAGCAGTTCTTC
TRBV28	few	TRBD2	TRBJ2-3	CASHRGAGGPTDTQYF	TGTGCCAGCCACCGGGGGGCGGGAGGCCCCACAGATACGCAGTATTTT
TRBV7-2	NA	NA	TRBJ1-2	CASSLASNYGYTF	TGTGCCAGCAGCTTAGCCTCTAACTATGGCTACACCTTC
TRBV28	NA	NA	TRBJ1-2	CASSFQGMSTGGYTF	TGTGCCAGCAGTTTTCAGGGGATGAGTACGGGGGGCTACACCTTC
TRBV6-1	NA	NA	TRBJ2-3	CASSELASSTDTQYF	TGTGCCAGCAGTGAACTAGCGTCTAGCACAGATACGCAGTATTTT
TRBV5-1	NA	TRBD1	TRBJ2-3	CASSLSGGGTDTQYF	TGCGCCAGCAGCTTGTCAGGGGGTGGCACAGATACGCAGTATTTT
TRBV6-6	few	NA	TRBJ1-5	CASRQQGSNQPQHF	TGTGCCAGCAGACAACAGGGAAGCAATCAGCCCCAGCATTTT
TRBV10-3	once	NA	TRBJ1-4	CAISEASGNGGEKLFF	TGTGCCATCAGTGAGGCTTCAGGAAATGGAGGTGAAAAACTGTTTTTT
TRBV6-6	NA	NA	TRBJ1-4	CASMGPTLLREKLFF	TGTGCCAGCATGGGGCCAACTCTTTTGAGGGAAAAACTGTTTTTT
TRBV2	NA	NA	TRBJ1-1	CASSPRGGADTEAFF	TGTGCCAGCAGTCCACGAGGGGGGGCAGACACTGAAGCTTTCTTT
TRBV7-9	NA	NA	TRBJ1-1	CASSSPTQNTEAFF	TGTGCCAGCAGCTCGCCGACACAGAACACTGAAGCTTTCTTT
TRBV6-5	NA	NA	TRBJ1-1	CASRPGLTNTEAFF	TGTGCCAGCAGACCGGGACTGACGAACACTGAAGCTTTCTTT
TRBV19	NA	TRBD1	TRBJ2-5	CASSTTGVETQYF	TGTGCCAGTAGTACCACAGGGGTGGAGACCCAGTACTTC
TRBV15	NA	NA	TRBJ1-1	CATSTRGGNTEAFF	TGTGCCACCAGCACTCGAGGAGGGAACACTGAAGCTTTCTTT
TRBV25-1	few	NA	TRBJ1-5	CASSTREGLQPQHF	TGTGCCAGCAGTACGCGGGAGGGGTTGCAGCCCCAGCATTTT
TRBV6-5	few	TRBD2	TRBJ2-1	CASSYSGLAGGNEQFF	TGTGCCAGCAGTTACTCGGGACTAGCGGGGGGCAATGAGCAGTTCTTC
TRBV19	NA	TRBD2	TRBJ2-3	CASKGGAGASTDTQYF	TGTGCCAGTAAAGGGGGAGCGGGAGCTAGCACAGATACGCAGTATTTT
TRBV5-1	NA	NA	TRBJ2-2	CASSLEGGLIGGNTGELFF	TGCGCCAGCAGCTTGGAGGGCGGCCTTATCGGGGGGAACACCGGGGAGCTGTTTTTT
TRBV11-2	NA	TRBD2	TRBJ2-1	CASSLDTSGLAGGSFF	TGTGCCAGCAGCTTAGATACGAGCGGACTAGCGGGAGGGTCGTTCTTC
TRBV5-1	NA	TRBD2	TRBJ2-7	CASSLVREGFWGTYEQYF	TGCGCCAGCAGCTTGGTCCGGGAGGGCTTCTGGGGGACCTACGAGCAGTACTTC
TRBV15	NA	NA	TRBJ1-1	CATSRDRGYTEAFF	TGTGCCACCAGCAGAGATCGGGGTTACACTGAAGCTTTCTTT
TRBV28	once	TRBD2	TRBJ2-2	CASSLDGRDTGELFF	TGTGCCAGCAGTTTAGACGGGAGGGACACCGGGGAGCTGTTTTTT
TRBV5-6	NA	TRBD2	TRBJ2-5	CASSHLRLAGQETQYF	TGTGCCAGCAGCCACCTTCGACTAGCGGGGCAAGAGACCCAGTACTTC
TRBV5-1	NA	TRBD2	TRBJ2-3	CASSLIAGGPRTDTQYF	TGCGCCAGCAGCTTGATAGCGGGAGGTCCTCGCACAGATACGCAGTATTTT
TRBV27	NA	TRBD1	TRBJ1-2	CASSPAGTARGYTF	TGTGCCAGCAGTCCCGCAGGGACAGCTAGGGGCTACACCTTC
TRBV4-2	NA	NA	TRBJ2-7	CASSQEGREYSYEQYF	TGTGCCAGCAGCCAAGAAGGTCGGGAGTATAGCTACGAGCAGTACTTC
TRBV7-9	NA	NA	TRBJ2-3	CASRLIPTGSDTQYF	TGTGCCAGCAGATTAATCCCCACAGGGTCAGATACGCAGTATTTT
TRBV4-1	NA	TRBD1	TRBJ2-7	CASSQDHGTVNDEQYF	TGCGCCAGCAGCCAAGATCACGGGACAGTTAACGACGAGCAGTACTTC
TRBV30	NA	TRBD1	TRBJ2-7	CAWSGGYEQYF	TGTGCCTGGTCAGGGGGCTACGAGCAGTACTTC
TRBV14	NA	TRBD2	TRBJ2-3	CASSQDVASGITDTQYF	TGTGCCAGCAGCCAAGATGTTGCTAGCGGGATAACAGATACGCAGTATTTT
TRBV4-3	NA	NA	TRBJ1-1	CASSQERGTEAFF	TGCGCCAGCAGCCAGGAACGGGGGACTGAAGCTTTCTTT
TRBV18	NA	NA	TRBJ2-3	CASSPPGVAVGHF	TGTGCCAGCTCACCACCGGGGGTAGCGGTGGGTCATTTT
TRBV4-1	NA	TRBD2	TRBJ2-2	CASSQDSTSAGELFF	TGCGCCAGCAGCCAAGATTCGACTAGCGCCGGGGAGCTGTTTTTT
TRBV5-1	once	NA	TRBJ2-7	CASSQTAGEVYEQYF	TGCGCCAGCAGCCAGACAGCAGGGGAAGTATACGAGCAGTACTTC
TRBV30	once	NA	TRBJ1-1	CAWSSGTSNTEAFF	TGTGCCTGGTCTAGCGGGACATCGAACACTGAAGCTTTCTTT
TRBV5-5	NA	NA	TRBJ2-4	CASSLTGLAKNIQYF	TGTGCCAGCAGCTTGACAGGGCTAGCCAAAAACATTCAGTACTTC
TRBV5-1	NA	NA	TRBJ2-5	CASSLATQRETQYF	TGCGCCAGCAGCTTGGCGACTCAACGGGAGACCCAGTACTTC
TRBV5-6	NA	NA	TRBJ2-6	CASSLRWANSGANVLTF	TGTGCCAGCAGCTTGAGGTGGGCGAACTCTGGGGCCAACGTCCTGACTTTC
TRBV10-1	NA	TRBD1	TRBJ1-6	CASSEYFGQGFSPLHF	TGCGCCAGCAGTGAGTACTTCGGACAGGGATTCTCACCCCTCCACTTT
TRBV15	NA	TRBD1	TRBJ2-7	CATSQEAGGPHEQYF	TGTGCCACCAGCCAAGAGGCAGGGGGTCCGCACGAGCAGTACTTC
TRBV11-3	NA	TRBD2	TRBJ2-1	CASSLLRGVAPYNEQFF	TGTGCCAGCAGCTTACTTCGGGGGGTAGCCCCCTACAATGAGCAGTTCTTC
TRBV19	NA	TRBD2	TRBJ2-7	CASSLAGATYEQYF	TGTGCCAGTAGTTTAGCGGGAGCAACCTACGAGCAGTACTTC
TRBV6-5	NA	TRBD2	TRBJ2-7	CASLESAGGTYEQYF	TGTGCCAGCCTGGAATCGGCGGGGGGGACCTACGAGCAGTACTTC
TRBV7-8	NA	TRBD1	TRBJ2-3	CASSFRTGSTDTQYF	TGTGCCAGCAGCTTTCGGACAGGGAGCACAGATACGCAGTATTTT
TRBV27	NA	NA	TRBJ1-2	CASSLLRTDYGYTF	TGTGCCAGCAGTTTATTACGGACAGACTATGGCTACACCTTC